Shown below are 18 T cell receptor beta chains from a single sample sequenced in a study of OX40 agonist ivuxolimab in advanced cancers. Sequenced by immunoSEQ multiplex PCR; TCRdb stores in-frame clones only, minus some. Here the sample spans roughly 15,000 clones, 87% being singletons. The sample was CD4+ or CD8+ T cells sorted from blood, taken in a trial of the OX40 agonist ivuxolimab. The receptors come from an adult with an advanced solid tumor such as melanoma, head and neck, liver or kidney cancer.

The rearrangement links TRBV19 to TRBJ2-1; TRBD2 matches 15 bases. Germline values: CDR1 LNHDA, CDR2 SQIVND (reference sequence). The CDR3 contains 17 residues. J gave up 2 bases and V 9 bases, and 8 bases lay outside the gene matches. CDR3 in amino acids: CASRTSGRAGPYNEQFF. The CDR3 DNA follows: TGTGCCAGCCGGACTAGCGGGAGGGCTGGCCCCTACAATGAGCAGTTCTTC. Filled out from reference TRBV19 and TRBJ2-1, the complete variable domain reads DGGITQSPKYLFRKEGQNVTLSCEQNLNHDAMYWYRQDPGQGLRLIYYSQIVNDFQKGDIAEGYSVSREKKESFPLTVTSAQKNPTAFYLCASRTSGRAGPYNEQFFGPGTRLTVL.

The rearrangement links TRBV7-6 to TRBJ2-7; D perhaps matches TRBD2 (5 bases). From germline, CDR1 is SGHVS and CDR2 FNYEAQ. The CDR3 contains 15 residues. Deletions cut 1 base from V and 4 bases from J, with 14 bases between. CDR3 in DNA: TGTGCCAGCAGCTTAGGGGCACACGGGGTGTACGAGCAGTACTTC. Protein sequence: CASSLGAHGVYEQYF. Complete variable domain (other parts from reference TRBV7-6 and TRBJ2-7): GAGVSQSPRYKVTKRGQDVALRCDPISGHVSLYWYRQALGQGPEFLTYFNYEAQQDKSGLPNDRFSAERPEGSISTLTIQRTEQRDSAMYRCASSLGAHGVYEQYFGPGTRLTVT.

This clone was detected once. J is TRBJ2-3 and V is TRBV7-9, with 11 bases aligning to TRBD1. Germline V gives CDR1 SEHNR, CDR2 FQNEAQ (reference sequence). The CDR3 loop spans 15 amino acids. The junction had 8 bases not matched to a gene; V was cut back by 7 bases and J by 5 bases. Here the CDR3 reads CASTRTGGGKDTQYF. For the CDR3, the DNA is TGTGCCAGCACCCGGACAGGGGGCGGGAAAGATACGCAGTATTTT.

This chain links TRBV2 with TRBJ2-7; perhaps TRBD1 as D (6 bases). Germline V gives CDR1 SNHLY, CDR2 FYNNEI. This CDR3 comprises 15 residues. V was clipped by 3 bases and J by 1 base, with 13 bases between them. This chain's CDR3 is CASSDGEQGSYEQYF. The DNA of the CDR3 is TGTGCCAGCAGTGATGGAGAACAGGGTTCCTACGAGCAGTACTTC.

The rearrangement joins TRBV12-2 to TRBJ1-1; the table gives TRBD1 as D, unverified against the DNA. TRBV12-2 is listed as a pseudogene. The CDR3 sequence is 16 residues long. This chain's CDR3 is CASRLENRDANTEAFF. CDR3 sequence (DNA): TGTGCAAGTCGCTTAGAAAACAGGGACGCGAACACTGAAGCTTTCTTT.

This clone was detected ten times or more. CDR3 sequence: CASSPDRGLDEQYF. In nucleotides, the CDR3 is TGTGCCAGCAGCCCGGACAGGGGGCTTGACGAGCAGTACTTC. V usage is TRBV4-2 and J usage is TRBJ2-7; 11 bases match TRBD1. Germline trimming cut 4 bases from V and 5 bases from J; bases unmatched to any gene: 4. CDR3 length: 14 residues. The germline gives CDR1 LGHNA, CDR2 YNFKEQ.

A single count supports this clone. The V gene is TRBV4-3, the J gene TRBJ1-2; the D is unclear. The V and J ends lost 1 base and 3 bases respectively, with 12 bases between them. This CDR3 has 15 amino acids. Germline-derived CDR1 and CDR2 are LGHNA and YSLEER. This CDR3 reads CASSQGGVGYYGYTF. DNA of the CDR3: TGCGCCAGCAGCCAAGGTGGAGTCGGCTACTATGGCTACACCTTC.

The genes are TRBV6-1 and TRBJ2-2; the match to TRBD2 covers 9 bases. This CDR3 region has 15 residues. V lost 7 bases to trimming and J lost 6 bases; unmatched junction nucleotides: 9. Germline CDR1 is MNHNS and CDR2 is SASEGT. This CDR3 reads CASNPSGTSPGELFF. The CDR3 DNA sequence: TGTGCCAGCAACCCTAGCGGGACCTCCCCCGGGGAGCTGTTTTTT.

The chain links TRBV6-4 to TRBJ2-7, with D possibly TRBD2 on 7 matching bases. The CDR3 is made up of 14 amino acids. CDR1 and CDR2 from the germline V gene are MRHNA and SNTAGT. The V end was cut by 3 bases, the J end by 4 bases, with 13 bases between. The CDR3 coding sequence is TGTGCCAGCAGTGAAGGGGAGGGGGGATACGAGCAGTACTTC. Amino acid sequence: CASSEGEGGYEQYF.

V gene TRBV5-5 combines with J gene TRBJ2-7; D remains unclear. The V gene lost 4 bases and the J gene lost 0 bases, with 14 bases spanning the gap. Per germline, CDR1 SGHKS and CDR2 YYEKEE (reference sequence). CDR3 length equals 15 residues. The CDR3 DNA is TGTGCCAGCAGCCCCATTGCCCATGGCTCCTACGAGCAGTACTTC. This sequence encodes CASSPIAHGSYEQYF.

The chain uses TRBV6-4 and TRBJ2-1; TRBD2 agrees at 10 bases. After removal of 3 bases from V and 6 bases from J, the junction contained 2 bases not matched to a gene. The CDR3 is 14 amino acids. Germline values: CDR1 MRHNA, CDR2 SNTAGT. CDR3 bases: TGTGCCAGCAGTGAATCTAGCGGGAGCAATGAGCAGTTCTTC. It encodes CASSESSGSNEQFF.

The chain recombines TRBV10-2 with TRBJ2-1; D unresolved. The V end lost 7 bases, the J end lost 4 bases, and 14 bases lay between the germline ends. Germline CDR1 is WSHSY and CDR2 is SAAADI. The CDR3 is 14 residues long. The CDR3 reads CASTLLARYNEQFF. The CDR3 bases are TGCGCCAGCACCCTATTGGCGAGATACAATGAGCAGTTCTTC.

CDR3 in DNA: TGTGCCAGCAGTTTATCCGGGCAGGTGGTCACCGGGGAGCTGTTTTTT. It yields the protein CASSLSGQVVTGELFF. The chain couples TRBV27 to TRBJ2-2; no firm D call. The CDR3 consists of 16 residues. In germline, CDR1 is MNHEY, CDR2 SMNVEV (reference sequence). Between the trimmed V and J ends, which lost 0 bases and 4 bases, there was a span of 12 bases.

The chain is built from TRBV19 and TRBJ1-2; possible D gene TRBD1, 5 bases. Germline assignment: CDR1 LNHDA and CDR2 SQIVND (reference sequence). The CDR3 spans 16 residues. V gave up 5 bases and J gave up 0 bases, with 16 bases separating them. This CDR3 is CASSYGANPTNYGYTF. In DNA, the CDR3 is TGTGCCAGTAGTTATGGGGCGAATCCTACTAACTATGGCTACACCTTC.

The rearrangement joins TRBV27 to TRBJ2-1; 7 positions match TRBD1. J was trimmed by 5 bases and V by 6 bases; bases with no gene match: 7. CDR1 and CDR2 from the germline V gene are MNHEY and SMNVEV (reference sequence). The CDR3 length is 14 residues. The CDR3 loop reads CASSNRGLDNEQFF. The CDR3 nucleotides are TGTGCCAGCAGCAACAGGGGTCTGGACAATGAGCAGTTCTTC.

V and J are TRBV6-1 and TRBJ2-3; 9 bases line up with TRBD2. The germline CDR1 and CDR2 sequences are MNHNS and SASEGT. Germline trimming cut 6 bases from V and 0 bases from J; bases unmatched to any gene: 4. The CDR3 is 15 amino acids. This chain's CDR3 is CASSLTSGSTDTQYF. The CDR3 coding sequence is TGTGCCAGCAGCCTCACTAGCGGGAGCACAGATACGCAGTATTTT.

CDR3 loop: CASSLSGSTYEQYF. CDR3 sequence (DNA): TGTGCCAGCAGCTTAAGCGGGAGTACTTACGAGCAGTACTTC. This chain links TRBV7-6 with TRBJ2-7; 8 bases are shared with TRBD2. The CDR3 extends over 14 amino acids. Germline V CDR1 and CDR2: SGHVS, FNYEAQ. The trim removed 2 bases at V and 4 bases at J, leaving 4 bases unmatched.

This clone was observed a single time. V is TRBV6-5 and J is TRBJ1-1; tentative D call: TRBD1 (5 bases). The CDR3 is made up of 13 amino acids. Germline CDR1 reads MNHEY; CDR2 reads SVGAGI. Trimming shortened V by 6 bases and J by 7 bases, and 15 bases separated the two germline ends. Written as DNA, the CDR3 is TGTGCCAGCAGGGCGGGCCAGGGTGTTGAAGCTTTCTTT. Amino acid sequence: CASRAGQGVEAFF.